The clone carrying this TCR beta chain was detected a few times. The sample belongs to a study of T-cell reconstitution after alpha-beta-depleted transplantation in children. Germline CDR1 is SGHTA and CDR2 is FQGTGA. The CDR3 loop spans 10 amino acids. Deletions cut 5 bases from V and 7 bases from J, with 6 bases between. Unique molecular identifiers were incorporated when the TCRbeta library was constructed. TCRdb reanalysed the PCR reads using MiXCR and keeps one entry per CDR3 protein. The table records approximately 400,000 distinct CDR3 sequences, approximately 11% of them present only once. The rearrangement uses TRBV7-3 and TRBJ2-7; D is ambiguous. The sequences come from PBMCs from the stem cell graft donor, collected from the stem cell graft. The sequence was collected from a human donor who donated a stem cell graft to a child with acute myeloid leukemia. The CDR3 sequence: CASSPGEQYF. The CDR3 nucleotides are TGTGCCAGCAGCCCCGGGGAGCAGTACTTC.